This passage covers 21 T cell receptor beta chains from one sample sequenced in a study of CD8 T cells in Susac syndrome. RNA was extracted with the RNeasy kit, and a quantity of roughly 0.45 to 1 ug was reverse transcribed using random hexamers. TCRdb called the immunoSEQ multiplex PCR reads again in MiXCR, with one record for every CDR3 protein. The table includes about 280,000 distinct CDR3 sequences, 80% to 90% detected once. The sequenced sample consisted of CD8+ T cells from PBMCs. The receptors come from a human donor with multiple sclerosis.

This chain connects TRBV7-1 to TRBJ2-7; 12 bases map to TRBD1. TRBV7-1 is an open reading frame, and its role is uncertain. The length of the CDR3 is 23 residues. After removal of 6 bases from V and 4 bases from J, the junction contained 31 bases not matched to a gene. The CDR3 is CASRTAGTGGVRLRREREYEQYF. The CDR3 bases are TGTGCCAGCAGAACAGCAGGGACAGGGGGCGTTCGCCTTCGGCGGGAGCGGGAGTACGAGCAGTACTTC.

This chain uses TRBV7-9 with TRBJ2-6, with 7 bases fitting TRBD1. CDR3 length equals 17 residues. Losses at the gene ends were 4 bases for V and 3 bases for J; bases not matched to a gene: 9. Germline assignment: CDR1 SEHNR and CDR2 FQNEAQ (reference sequence). The CDR3 coding sequence is TGTGCCAGCAGCTCACTGGACAGGCTTAGTGGGGCCAACGTCCTGACTTTC. Translated: CASSSLDRLSGANVLTF.

This chain links TRBV7-2 with TRBJ2-3, with 12 bases that match TRBD2. This CDR3 has 19 amino acids. J lost 4 bases, V lost 4 bases, and 15 bases had no gene match. The germline gives CDR1 SGHTA, CDR2 FQGNSA. CDR3 DNA sequence: TGTGCCAGCAGCTCACCCTTGCGGCTAGCGGGAGGGCCGGCAGATACGCAGTATTTT. Translated, it gives CASSSPLRLAGGPADTQYF.

The chain employs TRBV30 and TRBJ1-1; 7 bases agree with TRBD1. The CDR3 loop spans 12 amino acids. Trimming cost V 3 bases and J 10 bases; bases outside gene matches: 8. Germline CDR1 is GTSNPN and CDR2 is SVGIG (reference sequence). CDR3 sequence reads: CAWSKGTDGAFF. The CDR3 DNA reads as TGTGCCTGGAGCAAGGGGACAGATGGAGCTTTCTTT.

This clonotype was counted a few times. The chain couples TRBV7-8 to TRBJ2-3, with D hard to call. CDR3 length: 13 amino acids. V lost 5 bases, J lost 4 bases, and 10 bases lay in between. CDR1 SGHVS and CDR2 FQNEAQ come from the germline V gene. As DNA, the CDR3 is TGTGCCAGCAGCCTTGGCCGGTCAGATACGCAGTATTTT. Translated, it gives CASSLGRSDTQYF.

This clonotype was seen once. The genes are TRBV2 and TRBJ2-7; 10 nucleotides line up with TRBD1. The length of the CDR3 is 14 residues. V dropped 5 bases and J dropped 6; count of bases not matched to a gene: 7. From germline, CDR1 is SNHLY and CDR2 FYNNEI. The DNA for the CDR3 is TGTGCCAGCAGTCCTCAACGGACAGGGGGCGAGCAGTACTTC. Its translation: CASSPQRTGGEQYF. The whole variable domain, filled in from reference TRBV2 and TRBJ2-7, reads EPEVTQTPSHQVTQMGQEVILRCVPISNHLYFYWYRQILGQKVEFLVSFYNNEISEKSEIFDDQFSVERPDGSNFTLKIRSTKLEDSAMYFCASSPQRTGGEQYFGPGTRLTVT.

V and J are TRBV7-9 and TRBJ1-1, with D possibly being TRBD1 (6 bases). The CDR3 consists of 13 residues. The germline V and J ends were trimmed by 2 bases and 6 bases, with 10 bases remaining between them. Germline V gives CDR1 SEHNR, CDR2 FQNEAQ (reference sequence). CDR3 amino acids: CASSLPRGAEAFF. The CDR3 coding sequence is TGTGCCAGCAGCTTACCCAGGGGTGCTGAAGCTTTCTTT. Full variable domain (remainder filled in from reference TRBV7-9 and TRBJ1-1): DTGVSQNPRHKITKRGQNVTFRCDPISEHNRLYWYRQTLGQGPEFLTYFQNEAQLEKSRLLSDRFSAERPKGSFSTLEIQRTEQGDSAMYLCASSLPRGAEAFFGQGTRLTVV.

This clonotype came up once. V is TRBV29-1 and J is TRBJ2-3; D not resolved. V shed 0 bases and J shed 0 bases, with 16 bases lying between them. CDR3 length: 17 residues. In germline, CDR1 is SQVTM, CDR2 ANQGSEA. The CDR3 loop is CSVEEGRKIPSTDTQYF. Here the CDR3 DNA reads TGCAGCGTTGAAGAAGGGCGGAAGATACCTAGCACAGATACGCAGTATTTT.

The chain employs TRBV7-9 and TRBJ2-7; 7 bases match TRBD1. Germline values: CDR1 SEHNR, CDR2 FQNEAQ (reference sequence). CDR3 size: 15 residues. With V trimmed by 4 bases and J by 2 bases, 8 bases remained unmatched. The CDR3 DNA is TGTGCCAGCAGCTCTACCTCGGGACAGACCTACGAGCAGTACTTC. Encoded protein: CASSSTSGQTYEQYF.

The chain has TRBV6-1 and TRBJ1-1; D call uncertain. Trimming pared 7 bases from V and 1 base from J, leaving 13 bases between. The CDR3 length is 14 residues. Germline V gene sequence: CDR1 MNHNS, CDR2 SASEGT. The CDR3 DNA sequence: TGTGCCAGCATCATACGGGCGGGGAACACTGAAGCTTTCTTT. Its protein product is CASIIRAGNTEAFF.

V gene TRBV27 combines with J gene TRBJ2-5; no clear D. Germline values: CDR1 MNHEY, CDR2 SMNVEV (reference sequence). V was shortened by 2 bases and J by 2 bases, with 6 bases between the two germline ends. This CDR3 has 13 residues. The CDR3 DNA reads TGTGCCAGCAGTTTAGACGGACAAGAGACCCAGTACTTC. It is translated as CASSLDGQETQYF.

The V and J genes are TRBV27 and TRBJ2-1, with a possible D match to TRBD2 (6 bases). The germline V and J ends were trimmed by 2 bases and 0 bases, with 20 bases remaining between them. Germline CDR1 reads MNHEY; CDR2 reads SMNVEV (reference sequence). CDR3 length: 19 residues. DNA of the CDR3: TGTGCCAGCAGTTTACCCCGTCGGGTAGGCGGGACCTCCTACAATGAGCAGTTCTTC. It encodes CASSLPRRVGGTSYNEQFF.

The chain combines TRBV12-3 or TRBV12-4 with TRBJ2-5, with unresolved D. The CDR3 extends over 13 amino acids. Trimming removed 3 bases at V and 5 bases at J, with 10 bases between. The CDR3 loop reads CASSFKVMETQYF. CDR3 coding DNA: TGTGCCAGCAGTTTCAAGGTCATGGAGACCCAGTACTTC.

This chain uses TRBV7-6 with TRBJ2-5; weak D call: TRBD2 (7 bases). Germline V gene lookup returns CDR1 SGHVS and CDR2 FNYEAQ. The CDR3 spans 17 residues. V was shortened by 5 bases and J by 2 bases, with 21 bases between the two germline ends. Written as DNA, the CDR3 is TGTGCCAGCAGCCTGTCCCCAGGGGCGGGAGCACAAGAGACCCAGTACTTC. Its translation: CASSLSPGAGAQETQYF.

This clonotype appeared once. The rearrangement joins TRBV6-5 to TRBJ2-5; no clear D. The CDR3 has 13 amino acids. Looked up from germline, CDR1 is MNHEY and CDR2 is SVGAGI. With 0 bases removed from V and 5 bases from J, the gap between germline ends came to 7 bases. Written as DNA, the CDR3 is TGTGCCAGCAGTTACTCGGAAGGCGAGACCCAGTACTTC. This encodes CASSYSEGETQYF.

CDR3: CSASGRGMNYGYTF. In nucleotides, the CDR3 is TGCAGTGCTAGTGGCCGGGGGATGAACTATGGCTACACCTTC. This chain uses TRBV20-1 with TRBJ1-2, with a tentative D call TRBD1 (5 bases). Trimming cost V 3 bases and J 2 bases, with 13 bases left between them. Looked up from germline, CDR1 is DFQATT and CDR2 is SNEGSKA (reference sequence). The CDR3 loop spans 14 amino acids.

This chain's CDR3 is CSARDTGGSYNEQFF. In DNA form, the CDR3 reads TGCAGTGCTAGAGATACTGGCGGCTCCTACAATGAGCAGTTCTTC. This chain connects TRBV20-1 to TRBJ2-1; D unclear. There are 15 residues in the CDR3. V lost 0 bases, J lost 0 bases, and 9 bases lay in between. Germline V gives CDR1 DFQATT, CDR2 SNEGSKA (reference sequence).

V and J are TRBV23-1 and TRBJ2-5; the match to TRBD1 covers 7 bases. TRBV23-1 is an ORF, and what it does is uncertain. Trimming removed 8 bases from V and 4 bases from J; junction bases left unmatched: 13. The CDR3 consists of 15 residues. The CDR3 is CASAIPTGAGETQYF. CDR3 coding DNA: TGCGCCAGCGCTATTCCAACAGGGGCAGGAGAGACCCAGTACTTC.

V and J are TRBV10-3 and TRBJ2-7, with D possibly called TRBD1 or TRBD2 (7 bases each). Between the trimmed V and J ends, which lost 8 bases and 0 bases, there was a span of 20 bases. Germline CDR1 is ENHRY and CDR2 is SYGVKD. The CDR3 loop spans 16 amino acids. CDR3 DNA sequence: TGTGCCATCGGGGAGGGGGCTGAGCGGAGCTCCTACGAGCAGTACTTC. Its protein product is CAIGEGAERSSYEQYF.

This clonotype was seen more than once but under ten times. The chain carries TRBV28 and TRBJ2-3; 7 bases agree with TRBD1. Germline V CDR1 and CDR2: MDHEN, SYDVKM. The V segment lost 4 bases and the J segment 2 bases; nucleotides outside the gene matches: 9. The CDR3 is made up of 16 amino acids. CDR3 coding DNA: TGTGCCAGCAGTTCCCGGGACAGCATCCCCACAGATACGCAGTATTTT. This sequence encodes CASSSRDSIPTDTQYF.

This chain uses TRBV28 with TRBJ2-7; 12 bases match TRBD2. Germline V gene lookup returns CDR1 MDHEN and CDR2 SYDVKM. After removal of 5 bases from V and 6 bases from J, the junction contained 8 bases not matched to a gene. The CDR3 has 15 residues. In DNA, the CDR3 is TGTGCCAGCAGTGTGTCTAGCGGGAGGGTGGGCGAGCAGTACTTC. As protein: CASSVSSGRVGEQYF.